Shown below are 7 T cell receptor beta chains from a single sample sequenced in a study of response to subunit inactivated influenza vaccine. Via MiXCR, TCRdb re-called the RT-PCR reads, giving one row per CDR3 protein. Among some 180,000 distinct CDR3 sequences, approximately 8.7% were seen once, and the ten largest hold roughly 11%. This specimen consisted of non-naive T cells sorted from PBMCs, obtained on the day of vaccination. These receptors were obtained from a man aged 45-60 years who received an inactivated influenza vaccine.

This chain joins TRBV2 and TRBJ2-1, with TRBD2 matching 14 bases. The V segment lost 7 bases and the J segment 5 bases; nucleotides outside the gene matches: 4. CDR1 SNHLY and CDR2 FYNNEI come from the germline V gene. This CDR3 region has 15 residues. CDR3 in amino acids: CASKGTSGSNNEQFF. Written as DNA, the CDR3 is TGTGCCAGCAAGGGGACTAGCGGGAGTAACAATGAGCAGTTCTTC.

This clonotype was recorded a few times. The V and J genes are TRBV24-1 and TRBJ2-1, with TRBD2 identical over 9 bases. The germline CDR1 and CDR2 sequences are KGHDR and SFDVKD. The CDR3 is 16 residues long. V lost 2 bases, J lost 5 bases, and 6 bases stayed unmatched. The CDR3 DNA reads TGTGCCACCAGTGATTCCGGGACTAGCTTCGACAATGAGCAGTTCTTC. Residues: CATSDSGTSFDNEQFF.

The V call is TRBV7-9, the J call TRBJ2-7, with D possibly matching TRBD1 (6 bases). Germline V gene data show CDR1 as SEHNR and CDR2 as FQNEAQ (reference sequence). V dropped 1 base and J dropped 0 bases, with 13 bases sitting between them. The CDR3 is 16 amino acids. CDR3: CASSLDWGRNSYEQYF. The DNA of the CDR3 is TGTGCCAGCAGCTTAGATTGGGGGCGAAACTCCTACGAGCAGTACTTC.

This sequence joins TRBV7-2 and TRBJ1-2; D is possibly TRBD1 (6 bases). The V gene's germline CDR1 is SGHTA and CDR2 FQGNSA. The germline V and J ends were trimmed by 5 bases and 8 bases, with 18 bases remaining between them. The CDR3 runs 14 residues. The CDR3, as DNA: TGTGCCAGCAGCCTAGGGGGGCGACTAGAAGGCTACACCTTC. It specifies CASSLGGRLEGYTF. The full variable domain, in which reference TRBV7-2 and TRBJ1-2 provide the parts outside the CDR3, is GAGVSQSPSNKVTEKGKDVELRCDPISGHTALYWYRQSLGQGLEFLIYFQGNSAPDKSGLPSDRFSAERTGGSVSTLTIQRTQQEDSAVYLCASSLGGRLEGYTFGSGTRLTVV.

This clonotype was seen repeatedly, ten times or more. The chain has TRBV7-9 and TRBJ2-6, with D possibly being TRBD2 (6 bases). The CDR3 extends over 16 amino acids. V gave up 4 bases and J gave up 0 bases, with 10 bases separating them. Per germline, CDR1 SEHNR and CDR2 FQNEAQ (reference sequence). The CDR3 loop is CASSSLAASGANVLTF. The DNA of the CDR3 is TGTGCCAGCAGCTCTTTAGCGGCCTCTGGGGCCAACGTCCTGACTTTC.

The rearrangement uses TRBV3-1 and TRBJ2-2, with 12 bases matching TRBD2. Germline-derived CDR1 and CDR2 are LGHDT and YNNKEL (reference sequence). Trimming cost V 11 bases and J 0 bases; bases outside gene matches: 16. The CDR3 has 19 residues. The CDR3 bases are TGTGCCCTCTGGCGGACTAGCGGGATCCCCTTTGCGAACACCGGGGAGCTGTTTTTT. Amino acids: CALWRTSGIPFANTGELFF.

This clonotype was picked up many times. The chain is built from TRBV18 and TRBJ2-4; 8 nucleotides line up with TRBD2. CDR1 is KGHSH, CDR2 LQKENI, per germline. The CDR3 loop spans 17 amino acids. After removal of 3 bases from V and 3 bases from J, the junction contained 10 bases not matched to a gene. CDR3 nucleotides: TGTGCCAGCTCACCCCCCCGGGGGGGCAACGACAAAAACATTCAGTACTTC. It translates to CASSPPRGGNDKNIQYF. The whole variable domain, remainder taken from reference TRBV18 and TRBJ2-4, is NAGVMQNPRHLVRRRGQEARLRCSPMKGHSHVYWYRQLPEEGLKFMVYLQKENIIDESGMPKERFSAEFPKEGPSILRIQQVVRGDSAAYFCASSPPRGGNDKNIQYFGAGTRLSVL.